This section outlines one T cell receptor (beta chain) sequence together with its context. No antigen is known for it. Here immunoSEQ multiplex PCR was the method, and the copy in TCRdb shows in-frame clones only, minus some. The table has approximately 74,000 clones, around 74% seen once. V gave up 5 bases and J gave up 2 bases, with 11 bases separating them. Germline assignment: CDR1 WNHNN and CDR2 SYGVQD (reference sequence). CDR3 length: 14 residues. These data belong to a study of vaccination effects on CD4 cells after COVID-19. Overall study: Post-vaccine sampling occurred a median 72 days after the second dose. Findings of the study overall: In healthy vaccinees, only 1 of 255 vaccine-induced clones cross-reacted with common cold coronaviruses. Convalescent patients were few in the study, and early post-infection timepoints were absent.

Using viral peptide pools, the ViraFEST assay grew out antigen-specific CD4+ T cells prior to sequencing. At the end of less than 12 days of culture, CD4+ T cells were isolated. BNT162b2 vaccine or mRNA-1273 vaccine was given to participants in two doses. Every well housed around 2.1 million PBMC, which grew in culture alongside about 9.9 IU/ml IL-2 and 10 ug/ml peptides. The source of this sequence is a human donor who received a COVID-19 vaccine. Sequenced here: CD4+ T cells from PBMCs cultured with HCoV-OC43 spike peptides, sampled after COVID-19 vaccination. The subset was: HCoV-OC43 spike overlapping peptide pool stimulation. The chain recombines TRBV10-1 with TRBJ2-3; D is perhaps TRBD1 or TRBD2 (5 bases each). The CDR3 here is CASSLPGTTDTQYF. CDR3 sequence (DNA): TGCGCCAGCAGTCTTCCAGGGACCACAGATACGCAGTATTTT.